Following are 20 T cell receptor beta chains from one sample sequenced in a study of CD8 T cells in Susac syndrome. RNA, at about 0.5 to 1 ug, was reverse transcribed with random hexamers. TCRdb reprocessed the immunoSEQ multiplex PCR reads with MiXCR, giving one entry per CDR3 protein. Of 150,000 to 200,000 distinct CDR3 sequences listed, around 94% are singletons. Sequenced sample: CD4+ T cells from PBMCs. All receptors derive from a human donor in good health.

The rearrangement links TRBV15 to TRBJ1-2; no clear D. V was pared by 0 bases and J by 2 bases, with 16 bases between. Germline V gives CDR1 LNHNV, CDR2 YYDKDF (reference sequence). The CDR3 contains 17 residues. The CDR3 here is CATSRDLTSPLNYGYTF. The CDR3 DNA follows: TGTGCCACCAGCAGAGATTTGACAAGCCCGTTAAACTATGGCTACACCTTC.

The rearrangement uses TRBV29-1 and TRBJ1-1; D ambiguous. Germline assignment: CDR1 SQVTM and CDR2 ANQGSEA. There are 15 residues in the CDR3. Trimming took 2 bases from V and 5 from J, leaving 18 bases between them. The chain's CDR3 is CSVELGRVRETEAFF. CDR3 DNA: TGCAGCGTTGAACTTGGTAGGGTACGGGAAACTGAAGCTTTCTTT. Variable domain in full (rest from reference TRBV29-1 and TRBJ1-1): SAVISQKPSRDICQRGTSLTIQCQVDSQVTMMFWYRQQPGQSLTLIATANQGSEATYESGFVIDKFPISRPNLTFSTLTVSNMSPEDSSIYLCSVELGRVRETEAFFGQGTRLTVV.

The V call is TRBV20-1, the J call TRBJ2-7, with a tentative D call TRBD2 (5 bases). Germline V gene lookup returns CDR1 DFQATT and CDR2 SNEGSKA (reference sequence). V lost 0 bases, J lost 2 bases, and 11 bases lay in between. This CDR3 is built from 14 residues. The DNA for the CDR3 is TGCAGTGCTAGAGAGGTCTCCGGGACCTACGAGCAGTACTTC. This encodes CSAREVSGTYEQYF.

This clonotype was seen a single time. This chain uses TRBV5-6 with TRBJ1-6; D gene uncertain. Germline CDR1 is SGHDT and CDR2 is YYEEEE. Trimming stripped 0 bases from V and 6 bases from J, with 7 bases between. The CDR3 extends over 14 amino acids. In DNA, the CDR3 is TGTGCCAGCAGCTTGGGTCAGGTTAATTCACCCCTCCACTTT. Translating it yields CASSLGQVNSPLHF.

The V and J genes are TRBV5-1 and TRBJ2-5, with D perhaps TRBD1 (5 bases). Between the trimmed V and J ends, which lost 0 bases and 9 bases, there was a span of 15 bases. This CDR3 is built from 14 residues. Per the germline V gene, CDR1 is SGHRS and CDR2 is YFSETQ. The CDR3 nucleotides are TGCGCCAGCAGCTTGGAAGGGCAGGGCGAGGCCCAGTACTTC. Its translation: CASSLEGQGEAQYF.

The rearrangement links TRBV7-9 to TRBJ2-1; possible D gene TRBD2, 6 bases. Trimming cost V 5 bases and J 8 bases, with 22 bases left between them. This CDR3 region has 16 residues. Per the germline V gene, CDR1 is SEHNR and CDR2 is FQNEAQ (reference sequence). The CDR3 reads CASSAGTGSHGDEQFF. In DNA, the CDR3 is TGTGCCAGCAGCGCGGGAACCGGGTCCCACGGCGATGAGCAGTTCTTC.

This chain connects TRBV20-1 to TRBJ1-5, with TRBD1 matching 7 bases. The J segment lost 0 bases and the V segment lost 5 bases, leaving 7 bases of the junction unmatched. Germline V CDR1 and CDR2: DFQATT, SNEGSKA (reference sequence). This CDR3 has 15 residues. The CDR3 is CSAETGVSSNQPQHF. The CDR3 region has the DNA TGCAGTGCTGAAACAGGGGTTTCTAGCAATCAGCCCCAGCATTTT.

The genes are TRBV29-1 and TRBJ1-1; 9 nucleotides line up with TRBD1. Per the germline V gene, CDR1 is SQVTM and CDR2 is ANQGSEA. J gave up 4 bases and V 7 bases, and 10 bases lay outside the gene matches. This CDR3 is 14 amino acids long. CDR3 amino acids: CSGMTGGFATEAFF. DNA of the CDR3: TGCAGCGGAATGACAGGGGGGTTTGCCACTGAAGCTTTCTTT.

This clonotype showed up just once. The CDR3 sequence: CSVGGRAGTNTEAFF. The CDR3 DNA follows: TGCAGCGTTGGCGGACGAGCAGGGACGAACACTGAAGCTTTCTTT. J is TRBJ1-1 and V is TRBV29-1, with D possibly TRBD1 on 5 matching bases. V shed 4 bases and J shed 1 base, with 16 bases lying between them. This CDR3 region has 15 residues. Germline CDR1 is SQVTM and CDR2 is ANQGSEA.

The chain couples TRBV4-3 to TRBJ2-3, with TRBD2 matching over 8 bases. This CDR3 is 16 amino acids long. From germline, CDR1 is LGHNA and CDR2 YSLEER. V was clipped by 0 bases and J by 1 base; unmatched bases: 3. The CDR3 is CASSQDWRGGTDTQYF. As DNA, the CDR3 is TGCGCCAGCAGCCAAGATTGGCGGGGGGGCACAGATACGCAGTATTTT.

The V gene is TRBV28, the J gene TRBJ2-7, with 8 bases lining up with TRBD1. CDR3 size: 13 residues. Germline V lookup: CDR1 MDHEN, CDR2 SYDVKM. Losses at the gene ends were 4 bases for V and 3 bases for J; bases not matched to a gene: 2. Here the CDR3 DNA reads TGTGCCAGCAGTTCGGGACAGGACTACGAGCAGTACTTC. Encoded protein: CASSSGQDYEQYF. The entire variable domain, with the rest obtained from reference TRBV28 and TRBJ2-7, is as follows: DVKVTQSSRYLVKRTGEKVFLECVQDMDHENMFWYRQDPGLGLRLIYFSYDVKMKEKGDIPEGYSVSREKKERFSLILESASTNQTSMYLCASSSGQDYEQYFGPGTRLTVT.

This rearrangement joins TRBV29-1 to TRBJ1-1, with D hard to call. V was clipped by 1 base and J by 5 bases, with 8 bases between them. CDR3 length: 12 residues. The germline V gene has CDR1 SQVTM and CDR2 ANQGSEA. CDR3 residues: CSVEGAWTEAFF. For the CDR3, the DNA is TGCAGCGTTGAAGGCGCATGGACTGAAGCTTTCTTT.

This clonotype was seen just once. This rearrangement joins TRBV20-1 to TRBJ1-2; tentatively, D is TRBD1 (6 bases). CDR3 length: 16 amino acids. Trimming took 5 bases from V and 8 from J, leaving 27 bases between them. Germline loops: CDR1 DFQATT, CDR2 SNEGSKA (reference sequence). The CDR3: CSASQRPGQTFGGYTF. CDR3 DNA sequence: TGCAGTGCTTCCCAACGTCCGGGACAAACCTTCGGGGGCTACACCTTC.

The V and J genes are TRBV27 and TRBJ2-7, with D uncertain. V lost 1 base, J lost 5 bases, and 3 bases lay in between. The CDR3 covers 11 residues. Germline values: CDR1 MNHEY, CDR2 SMNVEV (reference sequence). This chain's CDR3 is CASSLFDEQYF. For the CDR3, the DNA is TGTGCCAGCAGTTTATTCGACGAGCAGTACTTC.

The chain has TRBV29-1 and TRBJ2-5; 8 bases fit TRBD2. CDR3 length equals 12 residues. V dropped 6 bases and J dropped 5; count of bases not matched to a gene: 5. The germline gives CDR1 SQVTM, CDR2 ANQGSEA. The DNA of the CDR3 is TGCAGCGTCGCACGGGGGGGGGAGACCCAGTACTTC. This sequence encodes CSVARGGETQYF. The full variable domain, completed using reference TRBV29-1 and TRBJ2-5, is SAVISQKPSRDICQRGTSLTIQCQVDSQVTMMFWYRQQPGQSLTLIATANQGSEATYESGFVIDKFPISRPNLTFSTLTVSNMSPEDSSIYLCSVARGGETQYFGPGTRLLVL.

The V gene is TRBV20-1, the J gene TRBJ2-5, with 7 bases lining up with TRBD2. CDR3 length equals 14 residues. After removal of 4 bases from V and 2 bases from J, the junction contained 7 bases not matched to a gene. Germline-derived CDR1 and CDR2 are DFQATT and SNEGSKA (reference sequence). This CDR3 reads CSAKVGGVQETQYF. The CDR3, as DNA: TGCAGTGCTAAGGTGGGGGGGGTACAAGAGACCCAGTACTTC.

J is TRBJ2-7 and V is TRBV7-9; a possible D gene is TRBD1 (6 bases). Germline CDR1 reads SEHNR; CDR2 reads FQNEAQ (reference sequence). The CDR3 is 17 amino acids. V gave up 4 bases and J gave up 3 bases, with 22 bases separating them. The CDR3 DNA is TGTGCCAGCAGCTCCCCCTTGGGACAAAGAGGGGGCTACGAGCAGTACTTC. It codes for CASSSPLGQRGGYEQYF.

The chain couples TRBV30 to TRBJ2-6; unclear D gene. The CDR3 spans 15 residues. Per germline, CDR1 GTSNPN and CDR2 SVGIG (reference sequence). The V end was cut by 1 base, the J end by 0 bases, with 7 bases between. In DNA form, the CDR3 reads TGTGCCTGGAGTGGTATCAGCTCTGGGGCCAACGTCCTGACTTTC. As protein: CAWSGISSGANVLTF.

The rearrangement uses TRBV7-9 and TRBJ2-1; D not resolved. Germline lookup yields CDR1 SEHNR and CDR2 FQNEAQ (reference sequence). The CDR3 has 14 residues. Trimming took 5 bases from V and 4 from J, leaving 12 bases between them. As DNA, the CDR3 is TGTGCCAGCAGCGTCCCGGTCGGATACAATGAGCAGTTCTTC. This gives the protein CASSVPVGYNEQFF.

The chain is built from TRBV7-2 and TRBJ2-1; TRBD2 aligns across 13 bases. Unmatched junction bases numbered 5, after V lost 10 bases and J lost 8 bases. From germline, CDR1 is SGHTA and CDR2 FQGNSA. The CDR3 is 13 residues long. CDR3 nucleotide sequence: TGTGCCACCACTAGCGGGGGGGGCTATGAGCAGTTCTTC. It translates to CATTSGGGYEQFF.